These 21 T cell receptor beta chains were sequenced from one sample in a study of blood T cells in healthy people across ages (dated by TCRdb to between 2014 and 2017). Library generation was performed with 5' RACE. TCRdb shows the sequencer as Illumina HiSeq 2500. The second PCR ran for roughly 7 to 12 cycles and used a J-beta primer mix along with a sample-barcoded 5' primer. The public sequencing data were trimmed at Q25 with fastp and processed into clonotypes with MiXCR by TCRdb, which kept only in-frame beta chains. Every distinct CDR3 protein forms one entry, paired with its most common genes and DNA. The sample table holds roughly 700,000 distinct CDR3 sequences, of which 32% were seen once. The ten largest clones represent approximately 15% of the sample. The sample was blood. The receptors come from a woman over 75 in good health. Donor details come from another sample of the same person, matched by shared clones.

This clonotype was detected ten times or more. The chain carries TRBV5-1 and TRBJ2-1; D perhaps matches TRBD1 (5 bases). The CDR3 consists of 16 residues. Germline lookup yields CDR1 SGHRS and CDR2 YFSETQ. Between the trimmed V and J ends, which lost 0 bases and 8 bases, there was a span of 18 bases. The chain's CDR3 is CASSLEITAGLDEQFF. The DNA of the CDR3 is TGCGCCAGCAGCTTGGAAATCACGGCAGGGCTGGATGAGCAGTTCTTC.

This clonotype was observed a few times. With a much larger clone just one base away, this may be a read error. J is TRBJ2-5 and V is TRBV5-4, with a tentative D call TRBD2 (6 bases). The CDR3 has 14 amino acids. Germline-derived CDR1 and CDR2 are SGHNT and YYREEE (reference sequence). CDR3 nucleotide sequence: TGTGCCAGCTTCGCAGGCGGGGTGGGTGAGACCCAGGACTTC. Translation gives CASFAGGVGETQDF. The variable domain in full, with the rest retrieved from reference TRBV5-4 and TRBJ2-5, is ETGVTQSPTHLIKTRGQQVTLRCSSQSGHNTVSWYQQALGQGPQFIFQYYREEENGRGNFPPRFSGLQFPNYSSELNVNALELDDSALYLCASFAGGVGETQDFGPGTRLLVL.

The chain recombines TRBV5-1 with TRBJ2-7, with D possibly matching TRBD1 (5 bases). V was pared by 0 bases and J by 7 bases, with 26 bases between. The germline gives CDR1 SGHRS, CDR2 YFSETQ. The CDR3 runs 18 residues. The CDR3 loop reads CASSLDGSKRIGVHEQYF. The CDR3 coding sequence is TGCGCCAGCAGCTTGGACGGCAGTAAAAGGATAGGGGTCCATGAGCAGTACTTC. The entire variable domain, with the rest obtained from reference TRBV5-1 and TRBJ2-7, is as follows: KAGVTQTPRYLIKTRGQQVTLSCSPISGHRSVSWYQQTPGQGLQFLFEYFSETQRNKGNFPGRFSGRQFSNSRSEMNVSTLELGDSALYLCASSLDGSKRIGVHEQYFGPGTRLTVT.

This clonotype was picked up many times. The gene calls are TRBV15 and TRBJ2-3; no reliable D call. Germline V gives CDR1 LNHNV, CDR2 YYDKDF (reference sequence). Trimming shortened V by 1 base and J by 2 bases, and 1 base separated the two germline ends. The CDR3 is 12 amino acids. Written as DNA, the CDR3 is TGTGCCACCAGCAGAGTCACAGATACGCAGTATTTT. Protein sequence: CATSRVTDTQYF. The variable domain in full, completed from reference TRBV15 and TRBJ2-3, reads DAMVIQNPRYQVTQFGKPVTLSCSQTLNHNVMYWYQQKSSQAPKLLFHYYDKDFNNEADTPDNFQSRRPNTSFCFLDIRSPGLGDTAMYLCATSRVTDTQYFGPGTRLTVL.

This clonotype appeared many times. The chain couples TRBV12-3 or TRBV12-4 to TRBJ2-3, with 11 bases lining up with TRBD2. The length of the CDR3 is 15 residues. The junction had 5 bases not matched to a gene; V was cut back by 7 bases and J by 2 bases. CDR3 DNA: TGTGCCAGCACCCGACTAGCGGGAAACACAGATACGCAGTATTTT. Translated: CASTRLAGNTDTQYF.

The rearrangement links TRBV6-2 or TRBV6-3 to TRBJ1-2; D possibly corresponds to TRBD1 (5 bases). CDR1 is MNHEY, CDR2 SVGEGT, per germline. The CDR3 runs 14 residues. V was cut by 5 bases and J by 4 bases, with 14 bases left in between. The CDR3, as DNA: TGTGCCAGCAGTCCCTGGCGGGGGAGCTATGGCTACACCTTC. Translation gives CASSPWRGSYGYTF.

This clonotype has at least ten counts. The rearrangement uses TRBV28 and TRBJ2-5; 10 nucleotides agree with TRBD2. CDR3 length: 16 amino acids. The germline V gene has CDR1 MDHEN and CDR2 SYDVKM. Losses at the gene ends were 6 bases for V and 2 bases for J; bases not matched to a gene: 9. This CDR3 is CASSVLSGGPQETQYF. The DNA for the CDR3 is TGTGCCAGCAGCGTACTTAGCGGGGGGCCACAAGAGACCCAGTACTTC.

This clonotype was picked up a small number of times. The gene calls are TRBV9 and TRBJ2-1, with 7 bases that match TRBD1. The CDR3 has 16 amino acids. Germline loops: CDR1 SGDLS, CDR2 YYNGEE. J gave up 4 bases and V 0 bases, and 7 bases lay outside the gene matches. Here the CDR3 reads CASSVDARGLYNEQFF. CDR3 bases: TGTGCCAGCAGCGTAGATGCGAGGGGGCTTTACAATGAGCAGTTCTTC.

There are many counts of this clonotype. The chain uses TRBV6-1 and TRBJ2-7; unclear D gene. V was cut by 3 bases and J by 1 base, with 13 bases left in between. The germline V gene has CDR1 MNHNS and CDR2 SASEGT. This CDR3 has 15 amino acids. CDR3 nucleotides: TGTGCCAGCAGTGACCTTCGACAATTTTCCTACGAGCAGTACTTC. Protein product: CASSDLRQFSYEQYF.

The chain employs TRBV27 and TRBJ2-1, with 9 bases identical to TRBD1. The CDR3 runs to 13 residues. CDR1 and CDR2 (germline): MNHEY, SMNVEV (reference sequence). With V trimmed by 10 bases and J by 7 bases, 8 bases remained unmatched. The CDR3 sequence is CATRTGAVNEQFF. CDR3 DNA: TGTGCCACCAGGACAGGGGCGGTAAATGAGCAGTTCTTC.

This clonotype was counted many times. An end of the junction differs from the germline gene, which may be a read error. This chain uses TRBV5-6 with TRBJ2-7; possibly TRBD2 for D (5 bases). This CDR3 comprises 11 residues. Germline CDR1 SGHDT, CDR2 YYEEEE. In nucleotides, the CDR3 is TGTACCAGCAGTTTTCGGGGTGAGCAGTACTTC. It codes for CTSSFRGEQYF.

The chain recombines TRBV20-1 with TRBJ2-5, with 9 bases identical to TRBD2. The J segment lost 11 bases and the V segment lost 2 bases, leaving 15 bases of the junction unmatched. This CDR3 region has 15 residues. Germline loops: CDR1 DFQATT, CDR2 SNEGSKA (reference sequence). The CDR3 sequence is CSARSTSGQYNEQYF. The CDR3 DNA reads TGCAGTGCTAGATCTACTAGCGGGCAATATAATGAGCAGTACTTC.

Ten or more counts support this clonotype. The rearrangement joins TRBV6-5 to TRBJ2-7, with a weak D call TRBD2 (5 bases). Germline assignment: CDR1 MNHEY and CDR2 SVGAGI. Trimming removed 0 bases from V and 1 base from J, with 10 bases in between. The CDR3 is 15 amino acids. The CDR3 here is CASSYSAGSSYEQYF. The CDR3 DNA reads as TGTGCCAGCAGTTACTCGGCTGGGAGTTCCTACGAGCAGTACTTC.

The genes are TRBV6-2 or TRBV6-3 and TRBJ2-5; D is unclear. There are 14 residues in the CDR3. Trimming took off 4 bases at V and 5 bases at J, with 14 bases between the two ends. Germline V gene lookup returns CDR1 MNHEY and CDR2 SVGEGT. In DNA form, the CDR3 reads TGTGCCAGCAGTTGGGTCTTGCCTGGGGAGACCCAGTACTTC. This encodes CASSWVLPGETQYF.

CDR3 amino acids: CASSRGAVNTEAFF. CDR3 bases: TGTGCCAGCAGCCGAGGGGCGGTAAACACTGAAGCTTTCTTT. V is TRBV4-2 and J is TRBJ1-1; tentatively, D is TRBD1 (5 bases). CDR3 length equals 14 residues. Germline assignment: CDR1 LGHNA and CDR2 YNFKEQ. Trimming removed 4 bases at V and 2 bases at J, with 11 bases between.

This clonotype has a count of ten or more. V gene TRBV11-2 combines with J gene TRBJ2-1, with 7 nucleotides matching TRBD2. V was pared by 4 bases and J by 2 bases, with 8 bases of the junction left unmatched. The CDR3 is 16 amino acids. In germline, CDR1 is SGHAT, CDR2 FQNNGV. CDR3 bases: TGTGCCAGCAGCTCTCGAGCGGGGTTAGCCTACAATGAGCAGTTCTTC. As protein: CASSSRAGLAYNEQFF.

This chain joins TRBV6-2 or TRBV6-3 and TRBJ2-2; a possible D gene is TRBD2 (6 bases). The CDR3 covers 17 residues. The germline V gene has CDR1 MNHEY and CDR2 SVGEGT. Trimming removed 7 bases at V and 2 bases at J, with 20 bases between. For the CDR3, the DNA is TGTGCCAGCATCTCCCCCAGAGGAGGGAATAACACCGGGGAGCTGTTTTTT. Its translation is CASISPRGGNNTGELFF.

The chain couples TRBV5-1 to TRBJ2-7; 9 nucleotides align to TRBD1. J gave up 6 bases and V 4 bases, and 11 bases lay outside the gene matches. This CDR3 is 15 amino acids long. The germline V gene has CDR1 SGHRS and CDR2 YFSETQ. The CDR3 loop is CASSAYGTGSAEQYF. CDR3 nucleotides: TGCGCCAGCAGCGCGTATGGGACAGGGTCGGCCGAGCAGTACTTC.

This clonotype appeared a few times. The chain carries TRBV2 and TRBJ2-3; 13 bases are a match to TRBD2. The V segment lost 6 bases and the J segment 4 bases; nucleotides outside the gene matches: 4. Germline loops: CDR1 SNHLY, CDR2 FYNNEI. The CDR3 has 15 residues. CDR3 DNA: TGTGCCAGCAGAGCCACTAGCGGGGGGGCAGATACGCAGTATTTT. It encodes CASRATSGGADTQYF. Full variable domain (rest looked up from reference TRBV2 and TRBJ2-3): EPEVTQTPSHQVTQMGQEVILRCVPISNHLYFYWYRQILGQKVEFLVSFYNNEISEKSEIFDDQFSVERPDGSNFTLKIRSTKLEDSAMYFCASRATSGGADTQYFGPGTRLTVL.

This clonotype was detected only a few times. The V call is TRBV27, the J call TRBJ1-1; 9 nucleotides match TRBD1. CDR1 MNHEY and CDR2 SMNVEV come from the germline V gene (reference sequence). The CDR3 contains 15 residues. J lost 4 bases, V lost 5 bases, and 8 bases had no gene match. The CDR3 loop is CASSHRQGVATEAFF. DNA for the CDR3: TGTGCCAGCAGTCACCGACAGGGGGTGGCCACTGAAGCTTTCTTT.

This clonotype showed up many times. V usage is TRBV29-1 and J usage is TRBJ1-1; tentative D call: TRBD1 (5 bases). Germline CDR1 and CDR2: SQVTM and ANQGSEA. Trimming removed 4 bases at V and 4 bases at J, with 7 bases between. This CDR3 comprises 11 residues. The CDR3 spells CSVGGGTEAFF. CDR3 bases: TGCAGCGTTGGGGGCGGCACTGAAGCTTTCTTT.